This T cell receptor (beta chain) was recorded in a study of blood T cell repertoires in COVID-19. Study-wide background: Italy, Spain and the United States were the sources of the convalescent and acute COVID-19 samples. T cells, B-cell-depleted T cells, or PBMCs provided the cDNA or gDNA that served as material.

In the authors' workflow: Reference gene primer amplification gave nucleated cell count estimates. Clones were read by immunoSEQ multiplex PCR, and TCRdb kept only the in-frame ones, dropping some. The V and J calls and clone size are taken from that table; D and trimming were inferred from the DNA. This sample has approximately 220,000 clones, with under 90% found just once. J lost 6 bases, V lost 5 bases, and 16 bases had no gene match. This CDR3 contains 17 residues. Per the germline V gene, CDR1 is SEHNR and CDR2 is FQNEAQ (reference sequence). Source material: peripheral blood. The source of this sequence is a man aged 45-65 years with acute or convalescent COVID-19. The chain couples TRBV7-9 to TRBJ1-2; 9 bases align to TRBD1. The CDR3 protein is CASSLGTGSPLGNGYTF. CDR3 coding DNA: TGTGCCAGCAGCCTGGGGACAGGGAGTCCCCTCGGCAATGGCTACACCTTC.